These 14 T cell receptor beta chains were all obtained from the same sample, sequenced in a study of T-cell memory formation after mild COVID-19. TCRdb reprocessed the 5' RACE reads with MiXCR, giving one entry per CDR3 protein. Of around 370,000 distinct CDR3 sequences in the sample, approximately 21% were seen once. Sequences were obtained from PBMCs or a T cell subset sorted from them (not recorded which). These receptors were taken from an adult woman who had mild COVID-19 (a few samples of this study predate the infection). Cell type and time point are not known.

This sequence joins TRBV7-9 and TRBJ2-2; 13 positions match TRBD2. Germline lookup yields CDR1 SEHNR and CDR2 FQNEAQ (reference sequence). Unmatched junction bases numbered 6, after V lost 6 bases and J lost 5 bases. The length of the CDR3 is 16 residues. The CDR3 protein is CASRSLAGGPTGELFF. The CDR3 coding sequence is TGTGCCAGCAGGTCACTAGCGGGAGGGCCGACCGGGGAGCTGTTTTTT.

This clonotype was observed a handful of times. V and J are TRBV7-2 and TRBJ1-1, with TRBD1 as a possible D gene (5 bases). Trimming cost V 4 bases and J 6 bases, with 15 bases left between them. The CDR3 runs 14 residues. Germline values: CDR1 SGHTA, CDR2 FQGNSA. CDR3 region: CASSSFGAAAEAFF. As DNA, the CDR3 is TGTGCCAGCAGCTCCTTTGGGGCCGCCGCTGAAGCTTTCTTT.

This clonotype turned up a few times. The V and J genes are TRBV5-1 and TRBJ2-1, with 10 bases matching TRBD1. In germline, CDR1 is SGHRS, CDR2 YFSETQ. CDR3 length equals 15 residues. V gave up 1 base and J gave up 13 bases; unmatched junction bases: 11. CDR3: CASSLRQGAFFIQFF. CDR3 coding DNA: TGCGCCAGCAGCTTGAGACAGGGGGCGTTCTTTATTCAGTTCTTC.

The chain is built from TRBV6-6 and TRBJ2-3; 8 nucleotides align to TRBD1. Germline V gives CDR1 MNHNY, CDR2 SVGAGI (reference sequence). J was trimmed by 0 bases and V by 2 bases; bases with no gene match: 7. This CDR3 spans 17 amino acids. CDR3 region: CASSYRPDRASTDTQYF. CDR3 DNA: TGTGCCAGCAGTTACCGCCCGGACAGGGCGAGCACAGATACGCAGTATTTT.

The CDR3 region is CASSQTGGREQDFF. The CDR3 nucleotides read TGCGCCAGCAGCCAGACAGGGGGCCGGGAACAGGATTTCTTT. This chain connects TRBV5-1 to TRBJ1-1, with TRBD1 identical over 10 bases. The CDR3 spans 14 residues. Looked up from germline, CDR1 is SGHRS and CDR2 is YFSETQ. The trim removed 4 bases at V and 13 bases at J, leaving 13 bases unmatched.

This clonotype turned up a few times. The chain employs TRBV3-1 and TRBJ2-1; possible D gene TRBD1, 5 bases. Germline CDR1 LGHDT, CDR2 YNNKEL (reference sequence). This CDR3 comprises 17 residues. Between the trimmed V and J ends, which lost 0 bases and 6 bases, there was a span of 18 bases. The CDR3 DNA is TGTGCCAGCAGCCAAGATTTCGGAAGGGGAACAGGCAATGAGCAGTTCTTC. This translates into CASSQDFGRGTGNEQFF.

This clonotype has just a few counts. The chain is built from TRBV4-1 and TRBJ2-1; D is perhaps TRBD2 (5 bases). The germline V gene has CDR1 MGHRA and CDR2 YSYEKL. The CDR3 contains 16 residues. V lost 2 bases to trimming and J lost 0 bases, with 11 bases between them. The CDR3 reads CASSQSSVSSYNEQFF. In DNA, the CDR3 is TGCGCCAGCAGCCAAAGTAGCGTGAGCTCCTACAATGAGCAGTTCTTC.

The chain couples TRBV10-3 to TRBJ2-1; TRBD1 matches at 8 bases. The CDR3 runs 13 residues. Germline V gene sequence: CDR1 ENHRY, CDR2 SYGVKD. V lost 7 bases and J lost 3; bases outside the gene matches: 2. CDR3: CAIKGQDYNEQFF. As DNA, the CDR3 is TGTGCCATCAAGGGACAGGACTACAATGAGCAGTTCTTC.

The chain recombines TRBV29-1 with TRBJ2-1; no definite D call. Deletions cut 4 bases from V and 4 bases from J, with 8 bases between. CDR1 is SQVTM and CDR2 is ANQGSEA in the germline V gene. This CDR3 is 12 amino acids long. As DNA, the CDR3 is TGCAGCGTTGCGGGTGGATACAATGAGCAGTTCTTC. Protein sequence: CSVAGGYNEQFF.

The chain employs TRBV7-7 and TRBJ1-5, with 12 positions matching TRBD1. The CDR3 totals 17 residues. The junction had 4 bases not matched to a gene; V was cut back by 0 bases and J by 4 bases. Per germline, CDR1 SSHAT and CDR2 FNYEAQ (reference sequence). The CDR3: CASSLAGGQGANQPQHF. The CDR3 coding sequence is TGTGCCAGCAGCTTAGCGGGGGGACAGGGGGCTAATCAGCCCCAGCATTTT.

The chain has TRBV20-1 and TRBJ1-5; TRBD1 is a possible D gene (6 bases). The V and J ends lost 5 bases and 4 bases respectively, with 9 bases between them. Germline V gene sequence: CDR1 DFQATT, CDR2 SNEGSKA (reference sequence). This CDR3 spans 12 amino acids. The CDR3 DNA sequence: TGCAGTGCTTCCGACAGGAATCAGCCCCAGCATTTT. It yields the protein CSASDRNQPQHF.

This clonotype was observed a handful of times. This sequence joins TRBV20-1 and TRBJ2-1; D may be TRBD2 (6 bases). V lost 8 bases and J 0 bases, leaving 14 bases between the germline ends. CDR3 length: 14 residues. The V gene's germline CDR1 is DFQATT and CDR2 SNEGSKA (reference sequence). CDR3 region: CSMEGGSSYNEQFF. The DNA for the CDR3 is TGCAGTATGGAGGGAGGAAGCTCCTACAATGAGCAGTTCTTC.

In this sample, this clonotype turned up once. The chain is built from TRBV7-9 and TRBJ1-2, with no clear D. The CDR3 loop spans 13 amino acids. Germline V CDR1 and CDR2: SEHNR, FQNEAQ (reference sequence). Trimming removed 4 bases at V and 4 bases at J, with 10 bases between. The CDR3 loop is CASSSTEPYGYTF. Written as DNA, the CDR3 is TGTGCCAGCAGCTCGACTGAACCCTATGGCTACACCTTC. Based on the CDR3 plus reference TRBV7-9 and TRBJ1-2, the full variable domain is DTGVSQNPRHKITKRGQNVTFRCDPISEHNRLYWYRQTLGQGPEFLTYFQNEAQLEKSRLLSDRFSAERPKGSFSTLEIQRTEQGDSAMYLCASSSTEPYGYTFGSGTRLTVV.

This chain uses TRBV10-3 with TRBJ1-1, with 9 bases matching TRBD1. The germline V gene encodes CDR1 ENHRY and CDR2 SYGVKD. The length of the CDR3 is 16 residues. Trimming removed 6 bases from V and 5 bases from J; junction bases left unmatched: 13. The CDR3 region is CAIRRAPGQGETEAFF. DNA for the CDR3: TGTGCCATCAGGCGGGCCCCGGGACAGGGAGAAACTGAAGCTTTCTTT.